The 16 T cell receptor beta chains reported below all come from one sample, sequenced in a study of cytomegalovirus exposure and HLA in healthy donors. The study ran its PCR with 60 Vbeta and 13 Jbeta primers. Produced via immunoSEQ multiplex PCR; TCRdb's table is partial and in-frame only. Seen here are more than 150,000 clones, around 80% observed once, and the top ten hold over 1.5%. The sequencing input was PBMCs. All receptors derive from a woman aged 18-29 years in good health and CMV-seronegative.

The genes are TRBV5-6 and TRBJ1-3, with D possibly matching TRBD1 (5 bases). V lost 4 bases to trimming and J lost 0 bases, with 23 bases between them. The length of the CDR3 is 19 residues. Germline CDR1 reads SGHDT; CDR2 reads YYEEEE. The CDR3 coding sequence is TGTGCCAGCAGCCGCATCGTTAGTTGGGGCGGGGCCTCTGGAAACACCATATATTTT. Translated, it gives CASSRIVSWGGASGNTIYF.

The chain has TRBV28 and TRBJ1-5, with D possibly matching TRBD1 (6 bases). There are 14 residues in the CDR3. From germline, CDR1 is MDHEN and CDR2 SYDVKM. V was cut by 5 bases and J by 1 base, with 9 bases left in between. The CDR3 loop is CASSQTGSNQPQHF. CDR3 in DNA: TGTGCCAGCAGTCAGACAGGCAGCAATCAGCCCCAGCATTTT. Variable domain in full (rest from reference TRBV28 and TRBJ1-5): DVKVTQSSRYLVKRTGEKVFLECVQDMDHENMFWYRQDPGLGLRLIYFSYDVKMKEKGDIPEGYSVSREKKERFSLILESASTNQTSMYLCASSQTGSNQPQHFGDGTRLSIL.

The chain joins TRBV29-1 to TRBJ2-1, with 7 bases aligning to TRBD2. CDR1 is SQVTM, CDR2 ANQGSEA, per germline. Unmatched junction bases numbered 5, after V lost 4 bases and J lost 8 bases. The CDR3 is 12 residues long. The CDR3 protein is CSVGEGEHEQFF. The CDR3 DNA is TGCAGCGTTGGGGAGGGTGAACATGAGCAGTTCTTC.

CDR3 sequence: CASSLGGRKQETQYF. CDR3 coding DNA: TGTGCCAGCAGCTTAGGTGGCAGAAAACAAGAGACCCAGTACTTC. The chain links TRBV7-3 to TRBJ2-5; D unresolved. Germline CDR1 and CDR2: SGHTA and FQGTGA. Trimming took off 2 bases at V and 2 bases at J, with 12 bases between the two ends. CDR3 length: 15 amino acids.

This chain links TRBV6-5 with TRBJ2-1; D might be TRBD1 (5 bases). With 4 bases removed from V and 4 bases from J, the gap between germline ends came to 11 bases. This CDR3 region has 14 residues. Germline assignment: CDR1 MNHEY and CDR2 SVGAGI. This chain's CDR3 is CASSLDMVYNEQFF. CDR3 nucleotides: TGTGCCAGCAGTTTGGACATGGTATACAATGAGCAGTTCTTC.

This clone has just a few counts. The chain is built from TRBV4-1 and TRBJ2-3, with 11 bases aligning to TRBD2. V was clipped by 1 base and J by 5 bases; unmatched bases: 11. The germline V gene encodes CDR1 MGHRA and CDR2 YSYEKL. This CDR3 is built from 18 residues. CDR3 sequence (DNA): TGCGCCAGCAGCCAAGGGGGCCTAGCGGGGGGCGGGGGAGATACGCAGTATTTT. Translation: CASSQGGLAGGGGDTQYF.

The chain couples TRBV6-1 to TRBJ1-1; tentative D call: TRBD1 (6 bases). V was trimmed by 5 bases and J by 1 base, leaving 14 bases between them. CDR1 and CDR2 (germline): MNHNS, SASEGT. The CDR3 is 15 amino acids. CDR3: CASSPLTGGNTEAFF. For the CDR3, the DNA is TGTGCCAGCAGTCCTTTGACAGGAGGGAACACTGAAGCTTTCTTT.

V gene TRBV6-6 combines with J gene TRBJ2-7, with TRBD1 matching 12 bases. Germline V gene sequence: CDR1 MNHNY, CDR2 SVGAGI (reference sequence). Losses at the gene ends were 5 bases for V and 4 bases for J; bases not matched to a gene: 3. CDR3 size: 14 residues. The CDR3 reads CASSAGQGAYEQYF. Written as DNA, the CDR3 is TGTGCCAGCAGTGCGGGACAGGGGGCGTACGAGCAGTACTTC.

The chain couples TRBV6-5 to TRBJ2-1; D is possibly TRBD2 (5 bases). The V end was cut by 2 bases, the J end by 4 bases, with 9 bases between. CDR1 and CDR2 from the germline V gene are MNHEY and SVGAGI. There are 14 residues in the CDR3. The CDR3 protein is CASSYTEGYNEQFF. The CDR3 DNA sequence: TGTGCCAGCAGTTACACTGAGGGATACAATGAGCAGTTCTTC.

This clone has just one count. The rearrangement links TRBV29-1 to TRBJ1-1, with 11 nucleotides matching TRBD1. The germline CDR1 and CDR2 sequences are SQVTM and ANQGSEA. The CDR3 covers 14 residues. V shed 6 bases, J shed 4 bases, and the junction held 7 bases outside the gene matches. The CDR3 region is CSVTVGQGGTEAFF. DNA for the CDR3: TGCAGCGTCACGGTGGGACAGGGGGGCACTGAAGCTTTCTTT.

The chain has TRBV27 and TRBJ1-5; D unclear. Trimming shortened V by 6 bases and J by 4 bases, and 10 bases separated the two germline ends. The CDR3 consists of 13 residues. Germline V CDR1 and CDR2: MNHEY, SMNVEV (reference sequence). The CDR3 here is CASRVNWNQPQHF. In nucleotides, the CDR3 is TGTGCCAGCAGAGTTAACTGGAATCAGCCCCAGCATTTT.

The V and J genes are TRBV5-4 and TRBJ2-5, with no clear D. The V gene lost 3 bases and the J gene lost 5 bases, with 14 bases spanning the gap. There are 14 residues in the CDR3. Germline values: CDR1 SGHNT, CDR2 YYREEE (reference sequence). The DNA of the CDR3 is TGTGCCAGCAGCTCCAGGCGTACCGAGGAGACCCAGTACTTC. This encodes CASSSRRTEETQYF.

The chain is built from TRBV6-5 and TRBJ2-2; 9 bases map to TRBD1. V lost 6 bases, J lost 4 bases, and 6 bases stayed unmatched. The CDR3 is made up of 15 amino acids. Germline CDR1 is MNHEY and CDR2 is SVGAGI. The CDR3, as DNA: TGTGCCAGCAGGGGACAGGGTCAGGGCACCGGGGAGCTGTTTTTT. Protein product: CASRGQGQGTGELFF.

The chain is built from TRBV7-6 and TRBJ2-3; 7 bases map to TRBD1. Germline CDR1 SGHVS, CDR2 FNYEAQ. There are 15 residues in the CDR3. V shed 8 bases, J shed 2 bases, and the junction held 10 bases outside the gene matches. In nucleotides, the CDR3 is TGTGCCAGCGGCCCGGGACAGATAATCACAGATACGCAGTATTTT. Protein product: CASGPGQIITDTQYF.

V and J are TRBV9 and TRBJ2-5; D perhaps matches TRBD2 (6 bases). Trimming stripped 4 bases from V and 5 bases from J, with 15 bases between. CDR3 length: 14 amino acids. In germline, CDR1 is SGDLS, CDR2 YYNGEE. CDR3 bases: TGTGCCAGCAGCCCACGGAGGGAAGGGGAGACCCAGTACTTC. Its translation is CASSPRREGETQYF.

The chain combines TRBV6-1 with TRBJ1-1; 7 nucleotides align to TRBD1. CDR3 length: 14 amino acids. Germline V CDR1 and CDR2: MNHNS, SASEGT. V gave up 4 bases and J gave up 2 bases; unmatched junction bases: 4. This chain's CDR3 is CASSVRTGNTEAFF. CDR3 nucleotides: TGTGCCAGCAGTGTGAGGACAGGTAACACTGAAGCTTTCTTT.